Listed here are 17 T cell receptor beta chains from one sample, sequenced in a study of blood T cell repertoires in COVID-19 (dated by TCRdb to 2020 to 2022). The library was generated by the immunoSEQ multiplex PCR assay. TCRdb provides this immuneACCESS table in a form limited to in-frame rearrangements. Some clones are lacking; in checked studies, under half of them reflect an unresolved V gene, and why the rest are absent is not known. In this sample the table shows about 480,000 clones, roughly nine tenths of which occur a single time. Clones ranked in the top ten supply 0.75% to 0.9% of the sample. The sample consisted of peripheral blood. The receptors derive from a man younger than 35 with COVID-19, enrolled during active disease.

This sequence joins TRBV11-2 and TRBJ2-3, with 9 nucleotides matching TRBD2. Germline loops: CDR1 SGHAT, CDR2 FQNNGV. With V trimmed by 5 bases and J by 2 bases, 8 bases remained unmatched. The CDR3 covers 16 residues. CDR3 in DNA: TGTGCCAGCAGCCAAACTAGCGGGCTAATCACAGATACGCAGTATTTT. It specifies CASSQTSGLITDTQYF.

The CDR3 loop reads CAISEVGGTEAFF. The CDR3 bases are TGTGCCATCTCCGAGGTCGGGGGCACTGAAGCTTTCTTT. The chain employs TRBV10-3 and TRBJ1-1; perhaps TRBD1 as D (5 bases). V lost 8 bases and J lost 4, with 14 bases in between. This CDR3 comprises 13 residues. In germline, CDR1 is ENHRY, CDR2 SYGVKD.

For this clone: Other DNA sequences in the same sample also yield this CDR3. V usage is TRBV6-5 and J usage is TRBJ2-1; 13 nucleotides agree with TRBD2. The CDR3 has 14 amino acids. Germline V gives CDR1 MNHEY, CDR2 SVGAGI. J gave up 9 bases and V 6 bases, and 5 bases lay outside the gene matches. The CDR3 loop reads CASRLAGGPGEQFF. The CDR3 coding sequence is TGTGCCAGCAGACTAGCGGGAGGGCCTGGTGAGCAGTTCTTC.

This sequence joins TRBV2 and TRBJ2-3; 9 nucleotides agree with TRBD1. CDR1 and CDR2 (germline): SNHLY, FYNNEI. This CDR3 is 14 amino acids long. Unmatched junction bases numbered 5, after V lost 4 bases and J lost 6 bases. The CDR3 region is CASSAGQGSDTQYF. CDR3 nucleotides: TGTGCCAGCAGTGCGGGACAGGGTAGCGATACGCAGTATTTT.

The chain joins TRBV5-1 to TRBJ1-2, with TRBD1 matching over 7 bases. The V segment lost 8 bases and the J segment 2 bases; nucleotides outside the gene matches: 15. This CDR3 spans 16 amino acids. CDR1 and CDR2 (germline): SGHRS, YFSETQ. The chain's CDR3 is CASRPGTDNINYGYTF. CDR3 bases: TGCGCCAGTAGACCCGGGACAGATAATATAAACTATGGCTACACCTTC. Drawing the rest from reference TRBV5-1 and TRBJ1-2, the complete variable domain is KAGVTQTPRYLIKTRGQQVTLSCSPISGHRSVSWYQQTPGQGLQFLFEYFSETQRNKGNFPGRFSGRQFSNSRSEMNVSTLELGDSALYLCASRPGTDNINYGYTFGSGTRLTVV.

For the CDR3, the DNA is TGTGCCAGCAGACCTACAGGGGGCGGTGAAAAACTGTTTTTT. This gives the protein CASRPTGGGEKLFF. The J gene is TRBJ1-4, the V gene TRBV7-2, with 9 bases fitting TRBD1. CDR1 SGHTA and CDR2 FQGNSA come from the germline V gene. The CDR3 totals 14 residues. V shed 6 bases, J shed 7 bases, and the junction held 6 bases outside the gene matches.

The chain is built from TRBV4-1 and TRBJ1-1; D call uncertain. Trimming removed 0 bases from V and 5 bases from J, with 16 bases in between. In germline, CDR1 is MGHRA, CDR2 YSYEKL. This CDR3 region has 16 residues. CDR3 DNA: TGCGCCAGCAGCCAAGAGTATTCAGGTACGTGGACTGAAGCTTTCTTT. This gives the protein CASSQEYSGTWTEAFF.

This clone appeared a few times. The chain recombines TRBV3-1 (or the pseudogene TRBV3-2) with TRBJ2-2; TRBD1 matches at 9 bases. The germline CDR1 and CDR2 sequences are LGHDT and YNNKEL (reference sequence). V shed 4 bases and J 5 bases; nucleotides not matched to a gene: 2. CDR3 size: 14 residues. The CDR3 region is CASSRTGETGELFF. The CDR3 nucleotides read TGTGCCAGCAGCCGGACAGGGGAGACCGGGGAGCTGTTTTTT.

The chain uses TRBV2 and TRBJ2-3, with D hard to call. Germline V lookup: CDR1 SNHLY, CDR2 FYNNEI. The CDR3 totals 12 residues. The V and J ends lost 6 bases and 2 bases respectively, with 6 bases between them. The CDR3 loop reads CASSRLTDTQYF. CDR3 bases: TGTGCCAGCAGCCGACTCACAGATACGCAGTATTTT.

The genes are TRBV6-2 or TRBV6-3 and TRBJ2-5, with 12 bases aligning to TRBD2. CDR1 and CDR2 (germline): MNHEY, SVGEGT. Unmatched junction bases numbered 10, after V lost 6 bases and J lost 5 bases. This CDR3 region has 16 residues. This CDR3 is CASSPMTSGSWETQYF. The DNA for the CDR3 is TGTGCCAGCAGCCCTATGACTAGCGGGAGTTGGGAGACCCAGTACTTC.

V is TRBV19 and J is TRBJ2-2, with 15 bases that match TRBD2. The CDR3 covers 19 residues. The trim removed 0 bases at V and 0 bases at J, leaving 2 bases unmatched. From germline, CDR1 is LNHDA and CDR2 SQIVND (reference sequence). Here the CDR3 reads CASSIDRTSGRANTGELFF. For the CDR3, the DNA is TGTGCCAGTAGTATAGATAGGACTAGCGGGAGGGCGAACACCGGGGAGCTGTTTTTT.

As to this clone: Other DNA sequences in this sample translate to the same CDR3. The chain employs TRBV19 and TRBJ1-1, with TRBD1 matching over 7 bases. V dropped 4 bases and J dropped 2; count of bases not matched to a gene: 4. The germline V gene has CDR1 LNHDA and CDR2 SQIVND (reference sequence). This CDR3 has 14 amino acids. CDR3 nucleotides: TGTGCCAGTAGTAGAGGGACAGCAAACACTGAAGCTTTCTTT. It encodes CASSRGTANTEAFF.

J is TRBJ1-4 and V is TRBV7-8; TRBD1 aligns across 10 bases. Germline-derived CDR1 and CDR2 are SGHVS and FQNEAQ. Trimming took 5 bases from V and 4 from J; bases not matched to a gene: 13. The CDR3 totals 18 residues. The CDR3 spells CASSRGGTGEAFNEKLFF. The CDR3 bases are TGTGCCAGCAGCCGAGGGGGGACAGGGGAGGCTTTTAATGAAAAACTGTTTTTT.

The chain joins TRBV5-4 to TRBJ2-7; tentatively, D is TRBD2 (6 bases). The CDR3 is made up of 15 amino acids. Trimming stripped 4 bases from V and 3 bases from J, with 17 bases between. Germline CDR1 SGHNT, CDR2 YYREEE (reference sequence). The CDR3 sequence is CASSLRVSGFYEQYF. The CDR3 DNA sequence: TGTGCCAGCAGCCTACGGGTAAGCGGGTTCTACGAGCAGTACTTC.

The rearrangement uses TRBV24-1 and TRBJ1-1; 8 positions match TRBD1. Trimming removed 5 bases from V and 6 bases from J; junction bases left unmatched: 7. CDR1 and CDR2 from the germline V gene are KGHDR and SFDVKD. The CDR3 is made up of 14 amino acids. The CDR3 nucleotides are TGTGCCACCAGTGGGGCAGGGGGCAAAGCTGAAGCTTTCTTT. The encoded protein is CATSGAGGKAEAFF.

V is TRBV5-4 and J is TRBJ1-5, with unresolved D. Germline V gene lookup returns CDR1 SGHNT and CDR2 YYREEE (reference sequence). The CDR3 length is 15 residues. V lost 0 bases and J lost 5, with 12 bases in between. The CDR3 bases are TGTGCCAGCAGCTTGGAACCCGGGAATCATCAGCCCCAGCATTTT. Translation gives CASSLEPGNHQPQHF.

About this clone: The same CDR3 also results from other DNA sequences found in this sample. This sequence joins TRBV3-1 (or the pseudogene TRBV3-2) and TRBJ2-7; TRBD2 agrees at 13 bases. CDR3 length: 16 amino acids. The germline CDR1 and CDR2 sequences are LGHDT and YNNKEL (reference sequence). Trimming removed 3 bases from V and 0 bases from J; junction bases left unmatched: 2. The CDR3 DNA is TGTGCCAGCAGCCAGAGGACTAGCGGGAGCTCCTACGAGCAGTACTTC. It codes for CASSQRTSGSSYEQYF.